This T cell receptor (beta chain) was sequenced during a study of control samples from healthy donors and cancer patients. The assay was immunoSEQ multiplex PCR, and TCRdb's table has in-frame clones only and misses some. The sample lists over 150,000 clones, roughly 91% occurring once. V lost 10 bases, J lost 1 base, and 19 bases lay in between. Germline assignment: CDR1 SNHLY and CDR2 FYNNEI. This CDR3 region has 15 residues. The receptor comes from a man younger than 35 in good health. Input material: blood. The J gene is TRBJ2-5, the V gene TRBV2, with a tentative D call TRBD1 (5 bases). CDR3 bases: TGTGCCACCACGATGTTTGGGGCGCCCCAAGAGACCCAGTACTTC. Its translation is CATTMFGAPQETQYF.